The 29 T cell receptor beta chains below all came from one sample that was sequenced in a study of blood T cell repertoires in COVID-19. Sequencing used immunoSEQ multiplex PCR; TCRdb keeps in-frame clones, though not all of them. The sample has some 93,000 clones; more than 75% are singletons. Source material: peripheral blood. Every receptor here comes from a man in his fifties or sixties with acute or convalescent COVID-19.

The genes are TRBV11-2 and TRBJ2-5; possibly TRBD2 for D (5 bases). Germline CDR1 and CDR2: SGHAT and FQNNGV. V lost 1 base, J lost 5 bases, and 5 bases lay in between. CDR3 length equals 12 residues. CDR3 DNA: TGTGCCAGCAGCTTAGCGGGGGAGACCCAGTACTTC. Translation: CASSLAGETQYF.

This chain joins TRBV15 and TRBJ2-2; 8 nucleotides match TRBD1. J lost 3 bases, V lost 8 bases, and 8 bases had no gene match. CDR1 LNHNV and CDR2 YYDKDF come from the germline V gene (reference sequence). The CDR3 extends over 15 amino acids. CDR3 DNA sequence: TGTGCCACCTCCAGGGGGCGACGACACACCGGGGAGCTGTTTTTT. Translated: CATSRGRRHTGELFF.

The J gene is TRBJ2-3, the V gene TRBV24-1; TRBD2 matches 10 bases. This CDR3 has 18 residues. Germline assignment: CDR1 KGHDR and CDR2 SFDVKD. Trimming removed 4 bases from V and 2 bases from J; junction bases left unmatched: 11. In nucleotides, the CDR3 is TGTGCCACCAGTGACCCCGCCATAGCGGGAGGTACCACAGATACGCAGTATTTT. Amino acid sequence: CATSDPAIAGGTTDTQYF.

The V gene is TRBV5-1, the J gene TRBJ1-3; TRBD1 might be the D (5 bases). The V end was cut by 4 bases, the J end by 0 bases, with 11 bases between. The CDR3 sequence is 15 residues long. CDR1 and CDR2 from the germline V gene are SGHRS and YFSETQ. CDR3 protein: CASSLSGNSGNTIYF. The CDR3 DNA reads TGCGCCAGCAGCCTGTCAGGGAACTCTGGAAACACCATATATTTT. Variable domain in full (rest from reference TRBV5-1 and TRBJ1-3): KAGVTQTPRYLIKTRGQQVTLSCSPISGHRSVSWYQQTPGQGLQFLFEYFSETQRNKGNFPGRFSGRQFSNSRSEMNVSTLELGDSALYLCASSLSGNSGNTIYFGEGSWLTVV.

The chain has TRBV25-1 and TRBJ1-4, with D perhaps matching TRBD1 (5 bases). The V gene's germline CDR1 is MGHDK and CDR2 SYGVNS. The V end was cut by 5 bases, the J end by 13 bases, with 14 bases between. The CDR3 is 12 amino acids. The CDR3, as DNA: TGTGCCAGCAGTTGGGGAACTCAGGGACTGTTTTTT. Encoded protein: CASSWGTQGLFF.

This chain uses TRBV5-4 with TRBJ1-1, with D perhaps TRBD1 (5 bases). The CDR3 totals 13 residues. Trimming stripped 2 bases from V and 6 bases from J, with 11 bases between. The germline gives CDR1 SGHNT, CDR2 YYREEE (reference sequence). DNA of the CDR3: TGTGCCAGCAGCTTCCAGGGAGGGTCTGAAGCTTTCTTT. It translates to CASSFQGGSEAFF.

For the CDR3, the DNA is TGCGCCAGCGGGGGGACTACGGGTACCCGGGATACGCAGTATTTT. Translation: CASGGTTGTRDTQYF. The chain carries TRBV10-1 and TRBJ2-3; 7 bases are shared with TRBD2. Germline assignment: CDR1 WNHNN and CDR2 SYGVQD (reference sequence). There are 15 residues in the CDR3. V gave up 8 bases and J gave up 6 bases; unmatched junction bases: 14.

The chain uses TRBV11-2 and TRBJ1-2; D gene unclear. The length of the CDR3 is 14 residues. Germline-derived CDR1 and CDR2 are SGHAT and FQNNGV. V shed 6 bases and J shed 5 bases, with 16 bases lying between them. In DNA, the CDR3 is TGTGCCAGCAGTGCCCTGGAGGACCCGTATGGCTACACCTTC. This gives the protein CASSALEDPYGYTF.

This chain joins TRBV4-2 and TRBJ2-1, with 15 positions matching TRBD2. The CDR3 length is 19 residues. The junction had 3 bases not matched to a gene; V was cut back by 0 bases and J by 0 bases. In germline, CDR1 is LGHNA, CDR2 YNFKEQ. In DNA form, the CDR3 reads TGTGCCAGCAGCCAAGAACCGGGACTAGCGGGAGGCTCCTACAATGAGCAGTTCTTC. The encoded protein is CASSQEPGLAGGSYNEQFF.

DNA for the CDR3: TGTGCCAGCAGCGTAGCCACTAGCGGGTTTAACAATGAGCAGTTCTTC. Encoded protein: CASSVATSGFNNEQFF. This chain joins TRBV9 and TRBJ2-1; 9 nucleotides line up with TRBD2. V was pared by 0 bases and J by 5 bases, with 6 bases of the junction left unmatched. Germline assignment: CDR1 SGDLS and CDR2 YYNGEE. The CDR3 spans 16 residues.

This clone has only one observation. The chain links TRBV10-1 to TRBJ2-2, with D possibly being TRBD1 (6 bases). Germline CDR1 WNHNN, CDR2 SYGVQD (reference sequence). Deletions cut 6 bases from V and 5 bases from J, with 13 bases between. This CDR3 has 14 amino acids. The CDR3 region is CASSRDTSTGELFF. The CDR3 nucleotides read TGCGCCAGCAGCCGGGACACAAGTACCGGGGAGCTGTTTTTT.

The CDR3 nucleotides are TGTGCCAGCAGTTTACAGGGGAATCAGCCCCAGCATTTT. Translated, it gives CASSLQGNQPQHF. The chain joins TRBV12-3 or TRBV12-4 to TRBJ1-5, with D maybe TRBD1 (6 bases). This CDR3 spans 13 amino acids. V lost 2 bases and J lost 4, with 6 bases in between.

The CDR3 loop reads CASSRGSETEAFF. DNA of the CDR3: TGTGCCAGTAGCCGGGGGTCGGAAACTGAAGCTTTCTTT. The chain has TRBV19 and TRBJ1-1; TRBD1 is a possible D gene (5 bases). The germline V gene has CDR1 LNHDA and CDR2 SQIVND (reference sequence). The CDR3 extends over 13 amino acids. Deletions cut 6 bases from V and 5 bases from J, with 13 bases between.

J is TRBJ1-1 and V is TRBV6-5, with a weak D call TRBD1 (6 bases). The V gene's germline CDR1 is MNHEY and CDR2 SVGAGI. Trimming shortened V by 2 bases and J by 8 bases, and 12 bases separated the two germline ends. The CDR3 extends over 13 amino acids. The CDR3 DNA follows: TGTGCCAGCAGTTACGGCCCCGGGACAGAAGCTTTCTTT. It yields the protein CASSYGPGTEAFF.

The chain recombines TRBV7-6 with TRBJ1-4; D is ambiguous. Germline-derived CDR1 and CDR2 are SGHVS and FNYEAQ. The CDR3 covers 16 residues. Trimming took off 5 bases at V and 0 bases at J, with 13 bases between the two ends. CDR3 nucleotides: TGTGCCAGCAGCCTTACTCAGACTTCAACTAATGAAAAACTGTTTTTT. Amino acid sequence: CASSLTQTSTNEKLFF.

This clone was counted between two and nine times. The gene calls are TRBV9 and TRBJ1-2, with 7 positions matching TRBD1. Per germline, CDR1 SGDLS and CDR2 YYNGEE. V lost 0 bases and J lost 4; bases outside the gene matches: 6. The CDR3 consists of 15 residues. The DNA of the CDR3 is TGTGCCAGCAGCGTAGACAGGGGTGCCGGCTATGGCTACACCTTC. Its protein product is CASSVDRGAGYGYTF.

The CDR3 nucleotides are TGTGCCACCAGCGAATACAGCGGGACCGGCACAGATACGCAGTATTTT. It translates to CATSEYSGTGTDTQYF. The chain couples TRBV15 to TRBJ2-3; 7 positions agree with TRBD2. The CDR3 covers 16 residues. Per germline, CDR1 LNHNV and CDR2 YYDKDF (reference sequence). V trimming: 5 bases; J trimming: 1 base; junction bases outside the gene matches: 9.

The V and J genes are TRBV29-1 and TRBJ2-7; TRBD2 agrees at 14 bases. Germline assignment: CDR1 SQVTM and CDR2 ANQGSEA. The length of the CDR3 is 13 residues. V was clipped by 5 bases and J by 5 bases; unmatched bases: 2. The CDR3 DNA reads TGCAGCGTTTCGGGACTAGCGGGAGACGAGCAGTACTTC. This gives the protein CSVSGLAGDEQYF.

The genes are TRBV6-6 and TRBJ2-7, with 10 bases aligning to TRBD2. Unmatched junction bases numbered 7, after V lost 6 bases and J lost 2 bases. Germline V gives CDR1 MNHNY, CDR2 SVGAGI (reference sequence). The length of the CDR3 is 15 residues. CDR3 sequence reads: CASSESLAGAYEQYF. CDR3 nucleotides: TGTGCCAGCAGCGAGTCCCTAGCGGGAGCCTACGAGCAGTACTTC.

The V call is TRBV14, the J call TRBJ1-4; a weak D match, TRBD1 (5 bases). The germline V gene encodes CDR1 SGHDN and CDR2 FVKESK. Trimming cost V 0 bases and J 14 bases, with 16 bases left between them. The CDR3 is 14 residues long. The CDR3 coding sequence is TGTGCCAGCAGCCAAGAATGGGGAGGGACTGACCTGTTTTTT. It yields the protein CASSQEWGGTDLFF.

The chain carries TRBV5-1 and TRBJ2-5, with 7 bases fitting TRBD2. This CDR3 is built from 15 residues. Germline values: CDR1 SGHRS, CDR2 YFSETQ. V shed 1 base, J shed 6 bases, and the junction held 9 bases outside the gene matches. The CDR3 loop is CASSLNAGAGKTQYF. CDR3 nucleotides: TGCGCCAGCAGCTTGAACGCGGGAGCGGGGAAGACCCAGTACTTC.

The CDR3 bases are TGTGCCAGCAGCTTAGATCGACTAGCGGGAGACAGGGGTGAGCAGTTCTTC. Translation gives CASSLDRLAGDRGEQFF. J is TRBJ2-1 and V is TRBV11-3, with TRBD2 matching 12 bases. The CDR3 consists of 17 residues. J gave up 9 bases and V 0 bases, and 9 bases lay outside the gene matches. Germline CDR1 reads SGHNT; CDR2 reads YENEEA.

J is TRBJ2-1 and V is TRBV15, with D perhaps matching TRBD2 (6 bases). The germline gives CDR1 LNHNV, CDR2 YYDKDF (reference sequence). The CDR3 loop spans 16 amino acids. The V end lost 0 bases, the J end lost 3 bases, and 12 bases lay between the germline ends. CDR3 sequence (DNA): TGTGCCACCAGCAGAGACGCTCTTAGCGGCTACAATGAGCAGTTCTTC. This codes for CATSRDALSGYNEQFF.

The rearrangement uses TRBV6-6 and TRBJ1-1; 8 positions match TRBD1. Germline V gene data show CDR1 as MNHNY and CDR2 as SVGAGI (reference sequence). The J segment lost 1 base and the V segment lost 5 bases, leaving 3 bases of the junction unmatched. This CDR3 comprises 14 residues. This CDR3 is CASSRGQENTEAFF. DNA for the CDR3: TGTGCCAGCAGTAGGGGACAGGAGAACACTGAAGCTTTCTTT.

V and J are TRBV6-5 and TRBJ2-7; 10 bases agree with TRBD2. Germline-derived CDR1 and CDR2 are MNHEY and SVGAGI. The CDR3 totals 15 residues. V shed 6 bases and J 4 bases; nucleotides not matched to a gene: 9. CDR3 nucleotides: TGTGCCAGCAGACGAGAGCGGGAGGGCCTGTACGAGCAGTACTTC. Protein sequence: CASRREREGLYEQYF.

This clone showed up just once. The rearrangement links TRBV7-2 to TRBJ1-1; D possibly corresponds to TRBD1 (5 bases). In germline, CDR1 is SGHTA, CDR2 FQGNSA. With 1 base removed from V and 5 bases from J, the gap between germline ends came to 14 bases. The CDR3 has 15 amino acids. CDR3 bases: TGTGCCAGCAGCTTAGTAGACGGGGGGAGGACTGAAGCTTTCTTT. It codes for CASSLVDGGRTEAFF.

The V call is TRBV2, the J call TRBJ2-5; TRBD1 agrees at 7 bases. Looked up from germline, CDR1 is SNHLY and CDR2 is FYNNEI. Trimming took 4 bases from V and 14 from J; bases not matched to a gene: 10. The length of the CDR3 is 12 residues. CDR3 loop: CASSGDPGQPYF. In DNA form, the CDR3 reads TGTGCCAGCAGTGGAGATCCGGGACAGCCCTACTTC.

CDR3 DNA: TGTGCCAGTAGTATACGGGGAGTTGTCAACACAGATACGCAGTATTTT. Its translation: CASSIRGVVNTDTQYF. The rearrangement links TRBV19 to TRBJ2-3; D perhaps matches TRBD2 (5 bases). This CDR3 region has 16 residues. Trimming shortened V by 2 bases and J by 2 bases, and 14 bases separated the two germline ends. The germline gives CDR1 LNHDA, CDR2 SQIVND (reference sequence).

This chain connects TRBV27 to TRBJ1-2; the D is unclear. The CDR3 has 17 residues. V was shortened by 5 bases and J by 0 bases, with 19 bases between the two germline ends. Per germline, CDR1 MNHEY and CDR2 SMNVEV (reference sequence). In DNA form, the CDR3 reads TGTGCCAGCAGTCGCTCAGCGGACGGCGTTTCTAACTATGGCTACACCTTC. It specifies CASSRSADGVSNYGYTF.